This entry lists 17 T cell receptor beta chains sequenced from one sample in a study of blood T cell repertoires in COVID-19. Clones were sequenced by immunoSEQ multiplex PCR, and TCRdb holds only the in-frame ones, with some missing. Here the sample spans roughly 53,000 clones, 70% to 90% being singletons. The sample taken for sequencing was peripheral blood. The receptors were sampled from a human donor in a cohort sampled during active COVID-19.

Written as DNA, the CDR3 is TGTGCCAGCAGCTTGGGACACCAAAGGGGACCCCTCCACTTT. Translated: CASSLGHQRGPLHF. The chain joins TRBV5-6 to TRBJ1-6, with TRBD1 as a possible D gene (5 bases). Trimming cost V 0 bases and J 12 bases, with 13 bases left between them. CDR3 size: 14 residues. Germline CDR1 reads SGHDT; CDR2 reads YYEEEE.

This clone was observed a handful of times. CDR3 coding DNA: TGTGCCAGCAGCTTACAACAGGGTATTAATCAGCCCCAGCATTTT. This gives the protein CASSLQQGINQPQHF. The chain carries TRBV7-2 and TRBJ1-5; D may be TRBD1 (6 bases). The germline V gene encodes CDR1 SGHTA and CDR2 FQGNSA. Trimming removed 2 bases at V and 4 bases at J, with 12 bases between. This CDR3 has 15 residues.

DNA of the CDR3: TGTGCCAGCAGCCAAGGTTCGGGGGGAATGGAGACCCAGTACTTC. This encodes CASSQGSGGMETQYF. The chain employs TRBV3-1 (or the pseudogene TRBV3-2) and TRBJ2-5; 7 bases agree with TRBD2. After removal of 1 base from V and 5 bases from J, the junction contained 7 bases not matched to a gene. The germline gives CDR1 LGHDT, CDR2 YNNKEL (reference sequence). There are 15 residues in the CDR3.

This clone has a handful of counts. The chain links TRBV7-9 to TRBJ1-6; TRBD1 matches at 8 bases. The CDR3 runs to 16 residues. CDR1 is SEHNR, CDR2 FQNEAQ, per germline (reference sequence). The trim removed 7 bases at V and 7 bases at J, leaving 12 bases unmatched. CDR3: CASTMASQGGNSPLHF. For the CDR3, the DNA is TGTGCCAGCACGATGGCCTCACAGGGGGGAAATTCACCCCTCCACTTT.

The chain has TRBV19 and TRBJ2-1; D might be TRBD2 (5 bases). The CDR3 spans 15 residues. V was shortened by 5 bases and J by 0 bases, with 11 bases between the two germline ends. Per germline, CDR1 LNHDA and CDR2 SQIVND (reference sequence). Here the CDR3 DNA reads TGTGCCAGTAGTGTAAGCGGCCGCTCCTACAATGAGCAGTTCTTC. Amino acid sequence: CASSVSGRSYNEQFF.

Written as DNA, the CDR3 is TGTGCCAGCAGTGAATTTACGGGAAAGAACACCGGGGAGCTGTTTTTT. This codes for CASSEFTGKNTGELFF. The chain has TRBV25-1 and TRBJ2-2; D is perhaps TRBD2 (5 bases). The V end lost 1 base, the J end lost 1 base, and 10 bases lay between the germline ends. This CDR3 is 16 amino acids long. In germline, CDR1 is MGHDK, CDR2 SYGVNS.

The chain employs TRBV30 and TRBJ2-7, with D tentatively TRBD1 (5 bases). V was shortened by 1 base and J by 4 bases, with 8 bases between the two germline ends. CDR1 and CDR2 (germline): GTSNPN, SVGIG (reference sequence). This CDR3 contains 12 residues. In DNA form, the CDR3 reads TGTGCCTGGAGTGCCGACAGATACGAGCAGTACTTC. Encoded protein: CAWSADRYEQYF.

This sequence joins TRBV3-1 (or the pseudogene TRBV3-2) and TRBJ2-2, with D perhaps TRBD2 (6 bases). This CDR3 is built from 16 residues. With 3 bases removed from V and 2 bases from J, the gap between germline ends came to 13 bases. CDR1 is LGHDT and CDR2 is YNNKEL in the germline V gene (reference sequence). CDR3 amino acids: CASSQGGLLNTGELFF. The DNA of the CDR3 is TGTGCCAGCAGCCAGGGCGGACTACTAAACACCGGGGAGCTGTTTTTT.

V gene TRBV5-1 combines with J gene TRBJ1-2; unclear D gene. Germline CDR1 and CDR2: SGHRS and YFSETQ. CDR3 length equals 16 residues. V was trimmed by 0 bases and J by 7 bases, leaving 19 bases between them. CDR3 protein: CASSLGPGIQWSGYTF. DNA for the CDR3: TGCGCCAGCAGCTTGGGCCCCGGGATACAATGGAGTGGCTACACCTTC.

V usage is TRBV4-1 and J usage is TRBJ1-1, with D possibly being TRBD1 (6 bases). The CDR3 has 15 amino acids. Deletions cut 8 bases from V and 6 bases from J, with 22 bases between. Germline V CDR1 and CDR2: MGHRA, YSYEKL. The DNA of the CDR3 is TGCGCCAGCTCCTCGGGTTGGGGGCAAATCCCTGAAGCTTTCTTT. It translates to CASSSGWGQIPEAFF.

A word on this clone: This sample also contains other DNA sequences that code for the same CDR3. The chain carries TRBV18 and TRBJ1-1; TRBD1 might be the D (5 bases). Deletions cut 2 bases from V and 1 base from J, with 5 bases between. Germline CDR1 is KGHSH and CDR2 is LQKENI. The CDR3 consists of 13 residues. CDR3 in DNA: TGTGCCAGCTCACCAGGACAGAACACTGAAGCTTTCTTT. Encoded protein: CASSPGQNTEAFF.

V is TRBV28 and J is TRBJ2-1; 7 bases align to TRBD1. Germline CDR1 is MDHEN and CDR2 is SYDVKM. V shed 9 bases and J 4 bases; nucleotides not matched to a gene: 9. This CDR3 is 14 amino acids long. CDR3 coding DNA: TGTGCCAGTGCAGGGGGAGACCTTTACAATGAGCAGTTCTTC. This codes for CASAGGDLYNEQFF.

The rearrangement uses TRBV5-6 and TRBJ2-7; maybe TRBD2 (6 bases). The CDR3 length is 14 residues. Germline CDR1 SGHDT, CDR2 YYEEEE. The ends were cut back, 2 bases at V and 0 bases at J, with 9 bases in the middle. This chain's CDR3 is CASSFAGSSYEQYF. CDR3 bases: TGTGCCAGCAGCTTCGCGGGAAGCTCCTACGAGCAGTACTTC.

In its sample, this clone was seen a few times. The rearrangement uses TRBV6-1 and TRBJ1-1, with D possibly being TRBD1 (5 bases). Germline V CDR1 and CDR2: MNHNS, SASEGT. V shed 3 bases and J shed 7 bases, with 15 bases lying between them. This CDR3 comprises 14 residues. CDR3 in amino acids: CASSEGLRTLEAFF. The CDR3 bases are TGTGCCAGCAGTGAGGGACTCCGAACCCTTGAAGCTTTCTTT.

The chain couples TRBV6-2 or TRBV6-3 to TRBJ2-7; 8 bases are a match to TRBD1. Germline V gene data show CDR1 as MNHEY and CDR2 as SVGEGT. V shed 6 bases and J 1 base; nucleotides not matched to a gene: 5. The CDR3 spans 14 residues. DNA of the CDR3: TGTGCCAGCAGCGGACAGGGCCTATCCTACGAGCAGTACTTC. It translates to CASSGQGLSYEQYF.

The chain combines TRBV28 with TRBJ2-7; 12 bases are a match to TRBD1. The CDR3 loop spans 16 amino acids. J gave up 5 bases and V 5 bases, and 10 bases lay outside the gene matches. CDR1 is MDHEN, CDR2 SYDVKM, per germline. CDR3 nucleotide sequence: TGTGCCAGCAGTCCTGCCGGGGGACAGGGGGCCCACGAGCAGTACTTC. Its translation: CASSPAGGQGAHEQYF.

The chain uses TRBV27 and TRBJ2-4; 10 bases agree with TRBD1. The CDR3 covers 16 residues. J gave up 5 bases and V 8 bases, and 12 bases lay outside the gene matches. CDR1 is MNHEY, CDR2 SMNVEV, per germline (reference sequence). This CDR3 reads CASGGTGTGVQNIQYF. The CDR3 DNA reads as TGTGCCAGCGGGGGGACCGGGACAGGGGTCCAAAACATTCAGTACTTC.